The T cell receptor (beta chain) described here comes from a study of T cells in Graves' hyperthyroidism and ophthalmopathy. Points from the study as a whole: Expanded thyroid clonotypes (above 0.001) were mostly also found in blood. A model built on 13 V-J features separated ophthalmopathy from stable hyperthyroidism.

This clonotype occurred a few times. As yet, its antigen is unknown. Using RNA transcripts as the source, TCR beta CDR3 regions were amplified. The HTBI primer set served for first-round RT-PCR of the TCR CDR3. Each CDR3 protein gets one entry after TCRdb re-called the multiplex PCR reads with MiXCR. The data show approximately 210,000 distinct CDR3 sequences, 15% to 20% seen once. The V gene's germline CDR1 is SGHTA and CDR2 FQGNSA. V lost 8 bases, J lost 3 bases, and 13 bases lay in between. CDR3 length equals 13 residues. Diagnosis of hyperthyroidism was new in patients aged 18 to 65, and its duration was under 2 months. More than 8 ml fresh peripheral blood yielded the PBMCs.

This chain uses TRBV7-2 with TRBJ1-1; D not resolved. The source material was blood. The receptor comes from a man aged 45-60 years with Graves' hyperthyroidism. Here the CDR3 reads CASRAGRYTEAFF. The CDR3 bases are TGTGCCAGCCGCGCCGGCAGGTACACTGAAGCTTTCTTT.